This is a list of T cell receptor beta chains from one sample in a study of blood T cell repertoires in COVID-19. TCRdb keeps only in-frame clones here, not all; method: immunoSEQ multiplex PCR. The table lists 25,000 to 30,000 clones, approximately 67% of them singletons. Sample: peripheral blood. Receptors originate from a human donor in a cohort sampled during active COVID-19. CDR3s include the opening cysteine and the closing phenylalanine or tryptophan. The order of the fields is clone size, V gene, J gene, CDR3 protein. Clone size appears in some rows only: once, few, many, or a class for an expanded clone.

NA	TRBV6-5	TRBJ2-3	CATRGSTDTQYF
NA	TRBV27	TRBJ2-7	CASSQLGVRAGSSYEQYF
NA	TRBV2	TRBJ2-5	CASRGTSGKSLQETQYF
NA	TRBV19	TRBJ2-1	CASSNAGITYNEQFF
NA	TRBV6-2/TRBV6-3	TRBJ2-5	CASSYGGSPHTETQYF
few	TRBV12-3/TRBV12-4	TRBJ1-5	CASRLGGYQPQHF
few	TRBV6-5	TRBJ1-5	CASSPRQSSNQPQHF
NA	TRBV24-1	TRBJ2-4	CATSDPGQGKNIQYF
NA	TRBV11-2	TRBJ1-2	CASSASGGVVLDYGYTF
NA	TRBV28	TRBJ1-4	CASTGQTNEKLFF
few	TRBV18	TRBJ2-7	CASSPPAGDYEQYF
NA	TRBV27	TRBJ2-7	CASSLSGAKNEQYF
few	TRBV7-2	TRBJ1-2	CASSRQELEWTF
once	TRBV11-3	TRBJ1-3	CASSLGDFSGNTIYF
NA	TRBV7-8	TRBJ2-3	CASSLERSLAGSTDTQYF
NA	TRBV9	TRBJ2-5	CASSASGGPGETQYF
NA	TRBV3-1/TRBV3-2	TRBJ2-7	CASSQSGTGGVHEQYF
NA	TRBV11-2	TRBJ2-1	CASSLETGTLYNEQFF
medium-sized	TRBV3-1/TRBV3-2	TRBJ2-5	CASSPGLLAGGKETQYF
few	TRBV7-3	TRBJ2-1	CASLKWEGDNEQFF
few	TRBV24-1	TRBJ2-1	CATSTNSGGASEQFF
NA	TRBV12-3/TRBV12-4	TRBJ2-5	CASSSGGWETQYF
once	TRBV2	TRBJ2-7	CASSGQYEQYF
NA	TRBV7-3	TRBJ2-1	CASSSALAGDNEQFF
NA	TRBV5-4	TRBJ2-1	CASSWGQGATTTPQFF
once	TRBV12-2	TRBJ2-7	CASRPRDGGRDEQYF
NA	TRBV11-1	TRBJ2-7	CASSSDRSYEQYF
few	TRBV5-1	TRBJ2-6	CASSLSWDRVRSLNGANVLTF
NA	TRBV19	TRBJ2-7	CASSGRDYEQYF
NA	TRBV11-2	TRBJ2-3	CASSLGGGLRDTQYF
NA	TRBV10-3	TRBJ2-7	CAISGGQGSYEQYF